This T cell receptor (beta chain) was identified in a study of blood T cell repertoires in COVID-19. In the study overall: COVID-19 samples collected from the United States, Italy and Spain covered acute and convalescent phases. Sample material is recorded as cDNA or gDNA derived from T cells, B-cell-depleted T cells, or PBMCs.

Germline lookup yields CDR1 SGHAT and CDR2 FQNNGV. This CDR3 comprises 12 residues. V lost 5 bases and J lost 7, with 9 bases in between. Authors' data handling: Estimates of nucleated cell counts were drawn from the amplification of reference gene primers. The protocol was immunoSEQ multiplex PCR, while the TCRdb copy is restricted to in-frame clones and leaves out a portion. D and trimming come from the DNA, and the V and J calls and clone size come from that table. The sample has just under 250,000 clones; approximately 84% are singletons. Specimen: peripheral blood. This receptor was taken from a woman between 25 and 40 years old who had recovered from COVID-19. This sequence joins TRBV11-2 and TRBJ2-1, with D perhaps TRBD1 (5 bases). CDR3 in amino acids: CASSPNRNEQFF. For the CDR3, the DNA is TGTGCCAGCAGCCCCAACAGGAATGAGCAGTTCTTC.